This TCR beta chain was observed in a study of T cell responses to AZD1222 COVID-19 vaccine. Here immunoSEQ multiplex PCR was the method, and the copy in TCRdb shows in-frame clones only, minus some. The sample carries about 130,000 clones, about 92% recorded once. Sequences were derived from peripheral blood, sampled on day 0 of MenACWY control vaccination. This sequence was found in an adult in good health.

The CDR3 sequence is CASSPRTSGGLNEQFF. The CDR3 bases are TGCGCCAGCAGCCCTCGGACTAGCGGGGGGCTAAATGAGCAGTTCTTC. This chain links TRBV5-1 with TRBJ2-1; 14 bases map to TRBD2. Germline V CDR1 and CDR2: SGHRS, YFSETQ. CDR3 length equals 16 residues. The junction had 7 bases not matched to a gene; V was cut back by 4 bases and J by 7 bases. Supplemented by reference TRBV5-1 and TRBJ2-1, the full variable domain reads KAGVTQTPRYLIKTRGQQVTLSCSPISGHRSVSWYQQTPGQGLQFLFEYFSETQRNKGNFPGRFSGRQFSNSRSEMNVSTLELGDSALYLCASSPRTSGGLNEQFFGPGTRLTVL.